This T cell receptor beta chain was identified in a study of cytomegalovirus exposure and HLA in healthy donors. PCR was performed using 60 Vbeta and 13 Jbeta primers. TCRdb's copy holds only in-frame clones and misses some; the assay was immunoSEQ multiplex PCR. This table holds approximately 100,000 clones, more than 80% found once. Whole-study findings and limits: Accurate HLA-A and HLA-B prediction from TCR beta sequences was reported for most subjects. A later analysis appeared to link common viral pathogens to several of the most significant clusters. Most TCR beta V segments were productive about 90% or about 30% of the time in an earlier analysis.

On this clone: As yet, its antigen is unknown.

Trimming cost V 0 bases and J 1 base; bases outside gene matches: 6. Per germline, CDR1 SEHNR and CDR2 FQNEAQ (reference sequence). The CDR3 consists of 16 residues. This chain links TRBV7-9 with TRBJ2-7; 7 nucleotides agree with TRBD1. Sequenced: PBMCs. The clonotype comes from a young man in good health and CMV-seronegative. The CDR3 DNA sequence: TGTGCCAGCAGCTTAGCAACCGGGACAGTATCCTACGAGCAGTACTTC. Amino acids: CASSLATGTVSYEQYF. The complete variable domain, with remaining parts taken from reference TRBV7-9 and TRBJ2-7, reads DTGVSQNPRHKITKRGQNVTFRCDPISEHNRLYWYRQTLGQGPEFLTYFQNEAQLEKSRLLSDRFSAERPKGSFSTLEIQRTEQGDSAMYLCASSLATGTVSYEQYFGPGTRLTVT.